The clone carrying this T cell receptor beta chain showed up many times. The sample belongs to a study of glioma-infiltrating T cells. Trimming left V 4 bases short and J 1 base short, with 17 bases between. Germline CDR1 and CDR2: MDHEN and SYDVKM. The CDR3 runs 16 residues. The iRepertoire nested amplicon-rescue multiplex PCR amplified TCR alpha and beta CDR3s from RNA. TCRdb independently ran MiXCR on the multiplex PCR reads; one entry per CDR3 protein. The sample has about 20,000 distinct CDR3 sequences; about 26% are singletons. V and J are TRBV28 and TRBJ2-7; the D gene is possibly TRBD1 (6 bases). The clonotype was recovered from a human donor with low-grade glioma or glioblastoma, undergoing nonglioma brain surgery, or in good health (not recorded which). Sequencing input: glioma tissue, nonneoplastic brain tissue, or PBMCs (not recorded which). The CDR3 region is CASSSAGTKGSYEQYF. The DNA of the CDR3 is TGTGCCAGCAGTTCTGCCGGGACAAAGGGTTCCTACGAGCAGTACTTC. Full variable domain (remainder filled in from reference TRBV28 and TRBJ2-7): DVKVTQSSRYLVKRTGEKVFLECVQDMDHENMFWYRQDPGLGLRLIYFSYDVKMKEKGDIPEGYSVSREKKERFSLILESASTNQTSMYLCASSSAGTKGSYEQYFGPGTRLTVT.